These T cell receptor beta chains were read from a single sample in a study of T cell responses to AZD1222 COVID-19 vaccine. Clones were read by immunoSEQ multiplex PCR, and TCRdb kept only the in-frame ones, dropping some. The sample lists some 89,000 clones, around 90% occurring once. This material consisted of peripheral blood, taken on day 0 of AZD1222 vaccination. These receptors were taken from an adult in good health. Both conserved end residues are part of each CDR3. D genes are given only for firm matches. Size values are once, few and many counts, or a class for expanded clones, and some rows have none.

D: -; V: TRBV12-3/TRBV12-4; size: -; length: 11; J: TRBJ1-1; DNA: TGTGCCAGCAGTTTATACGGAAGGGCTTTCTTT; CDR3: CASSLYGRAFF
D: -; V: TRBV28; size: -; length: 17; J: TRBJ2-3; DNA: TGTGCCAGCAGTTTCGTAGCGCGAGGCTCTAGCACAGATACGCAGTATTTT; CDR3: CASSFVARGSSTDTQYF
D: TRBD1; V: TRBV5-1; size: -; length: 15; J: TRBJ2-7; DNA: TGCGCCAGCAGCAACGGCGGGACAGGTACCTACGAGCAGTACTTC; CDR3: CASSNGGTGTYEQYF
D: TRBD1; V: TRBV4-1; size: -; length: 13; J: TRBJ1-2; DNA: TGCGCCAGCAGCCAAGATCGGACAGGAACCTACACCTTC; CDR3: CASSQDRTGTYTF
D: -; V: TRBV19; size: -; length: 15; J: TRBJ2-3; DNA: TGTGCCAGTAGTAGCCCTTTAAGGGGCAGAGATACGCAGTATTTT; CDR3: CASSSPLRGRDTQYF
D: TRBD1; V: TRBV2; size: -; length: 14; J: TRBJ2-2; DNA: TGTGCCAGCCATGGGACAGGGGGCACCGGGGAGCTGTTTTTT; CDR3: CASHGTGGTGELFF
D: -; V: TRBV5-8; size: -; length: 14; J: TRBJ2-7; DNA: TGTGCCAGCAGCTTGGCCGCGGGCAGGGTCGAGCAGTACTTC; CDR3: CASSLAAGRVEQYF
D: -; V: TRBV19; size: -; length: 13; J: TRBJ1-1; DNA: TGTGCCAGTAAAGGGGTACCTAACACTGAAGCTTTCTTT; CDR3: CASKGVPNTEAFF
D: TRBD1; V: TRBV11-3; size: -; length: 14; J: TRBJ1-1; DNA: TGTGCCAGCAGCCCTGACAGGGAAGTCACTGAAGCTTTCTTT; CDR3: CASSPDREVTEAFF
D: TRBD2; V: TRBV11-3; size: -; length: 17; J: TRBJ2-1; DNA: TGTGCCAGCAGCTTAGGGACTAGCGGGAGGGCCCTAAATGAGCAGTTCTTC; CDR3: CASSLGTSGRALNEQFF
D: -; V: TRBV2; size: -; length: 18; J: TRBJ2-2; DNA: TGTGCCAGCAGCCATGGGGCGGGGGCCCAGGCGAACACCGGGGAGCTGTTTTTT; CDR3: CASSHGAGAQANTGELFF
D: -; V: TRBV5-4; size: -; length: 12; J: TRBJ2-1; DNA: TGTGCCAGCAGCTCATTCAACAATGAGCAGTTCTTC; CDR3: CASSSFNNEQFF
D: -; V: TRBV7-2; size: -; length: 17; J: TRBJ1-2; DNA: TGTGCCAGCAGCTTAAGGTCACAGGAGGGCCTCTTCTATGGCTACACCTTC; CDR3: CASSLRSQEGLFYGYTF
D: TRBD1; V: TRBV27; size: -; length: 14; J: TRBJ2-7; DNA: TGTGCCAGCAGTCGACAGGGAATCCTCTACGAGCAGTACTTC; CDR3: CASSRQGILYEQYF
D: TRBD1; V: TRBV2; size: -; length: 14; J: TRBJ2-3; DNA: TGTGCCAGCAGTCGGGACAGGGCCCCAGATACGCAGTATTTT; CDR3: CASSRDRAPDTQYF
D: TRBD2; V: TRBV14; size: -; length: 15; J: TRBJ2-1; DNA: TGTGCCAGCAGCCAAGAACGGGGGGTGCTCAATGAGCAGTTCTTC; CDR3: CASSQERGVLNEQFF
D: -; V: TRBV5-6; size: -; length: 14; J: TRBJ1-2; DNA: TGTGCCAGCAGCCCTCTCGGAGCAAACTATGGCTACACCTTC; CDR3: CASSPLGANYGYTF
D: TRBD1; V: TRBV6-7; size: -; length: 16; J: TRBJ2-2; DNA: TGTGCCAGCAGTTACTCCCAGGGGGCAGATGCCGGGGAGCTGTTTTTT; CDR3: CASSYSQGADAGELFF
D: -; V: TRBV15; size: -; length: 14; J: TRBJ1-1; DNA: TGTGCCACCAGCAGAGACAGGTTGAACACTGAAGCTTTCTTT; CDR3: CATSRDRLNTEAFF
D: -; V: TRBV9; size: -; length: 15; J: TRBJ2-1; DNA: TGTGCCAGCAGATCCCCGCGGGGGCTGGTAAATGAGCAGTTCTTC; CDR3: CASRSPRGLVNEQFF
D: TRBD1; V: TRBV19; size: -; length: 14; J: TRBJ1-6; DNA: TGTGCCAGTAGATCCGGGACAGTTAATTCACCCCTCCACTTT; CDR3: CASRSGTVNSPLHF
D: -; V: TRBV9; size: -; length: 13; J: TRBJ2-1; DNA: TGTGCCAGCAGCGTAGGTCCGGTACATGAGCAGCTCTTC; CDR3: CASSVGPVHEQLF
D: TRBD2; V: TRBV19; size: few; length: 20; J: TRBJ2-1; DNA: TGTGCCAGTAGTCCCCGGCGGACTAGCGGGAGGGCCGTCTCGGAAAATGAGCAGTTCTTC; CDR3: CASSPRRTSGRAVSENEQFF
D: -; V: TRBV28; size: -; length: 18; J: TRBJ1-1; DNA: TGTGCCAGCAGTTTATTACCCCCACTACAGGGCCCGAACACTGAAGCTTTCTTT; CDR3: CASSLLPPLQGPNTEAFF
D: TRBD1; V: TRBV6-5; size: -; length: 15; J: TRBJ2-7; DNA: TGTGCCAGCAGGACCGGACAGGGGCTTACCTACGAGCAGTACTTC; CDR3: CASRTGQGLTYEQYF
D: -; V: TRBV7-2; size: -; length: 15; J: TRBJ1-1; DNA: TGTGCCAGCAGCTTGCAGGCGGTAAAGGACACTGAAGCTTTCTTT; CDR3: CASSLQAVKDTEAFF
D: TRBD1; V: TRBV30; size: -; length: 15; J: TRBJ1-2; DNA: TGTGCCTGGAGCCAACAGGGGGCCTTTGGCTATGGCTACACCTTC; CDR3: CAWSQQGAFGYGYTF
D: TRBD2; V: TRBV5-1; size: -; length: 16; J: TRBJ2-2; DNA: TGCGCCAGCAGCTTGGAAGGGCTAGCGGGTCTGGGGGAGCTGTTTTTT; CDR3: CASSLEGLAGLGELFF
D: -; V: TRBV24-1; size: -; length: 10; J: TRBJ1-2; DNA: TGTGCCACCAGTGGAAGAGGCTACACCTTC; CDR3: CATSGRGYTF
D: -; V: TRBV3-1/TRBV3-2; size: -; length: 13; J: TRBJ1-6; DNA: TGTGCCAGCAGCCCATTAGGGGTTTCACCCCTCCACTTT; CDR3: CASSPLGVSPLHF
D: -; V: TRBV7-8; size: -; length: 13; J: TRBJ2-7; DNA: TGTGCCAGCAGCTCCGCAGCCTCTAGAAAGCAGTACTTC; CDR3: CASSSAASRKQYF
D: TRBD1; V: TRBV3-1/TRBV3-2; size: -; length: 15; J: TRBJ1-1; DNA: TGTGCCAGCAGCCCGGGGACAGAGATTAACACTGAAGCTTTCTTT; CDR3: CASSPGTEINTEAFF
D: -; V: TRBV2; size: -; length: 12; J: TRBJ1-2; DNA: TGTGCCAGCAGTGACGACCTGGGCGGCTACACCTTC; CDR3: CASSDDLGGYTF
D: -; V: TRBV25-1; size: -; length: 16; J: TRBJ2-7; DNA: TGTGCCAGCATCCCAAGTGGTCGGGGAGGGGGATACGAGCAGTACTTC; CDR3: CASIPSGRGGGYEQYF
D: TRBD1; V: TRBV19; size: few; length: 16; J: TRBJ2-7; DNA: TGTGCCAGTAGTGCCCTCCCGGGACAGGACTCCTACGAGCAGTACTTC; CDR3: CASSALPGQDSYEQYF
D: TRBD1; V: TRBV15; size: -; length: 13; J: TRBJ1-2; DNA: TGTGCCACCAGCAGACGGGACAGCTATGGCTACACCTTC; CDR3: CATSRRDSYGYTF
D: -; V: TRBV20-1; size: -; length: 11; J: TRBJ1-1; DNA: TGCAGTGTCCGTTGGAATACTGAAGCTTTCTTT; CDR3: CSVRWNTEAFF
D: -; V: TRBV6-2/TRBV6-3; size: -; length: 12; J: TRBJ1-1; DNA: TGTGCCAGCAGTCACGGGTTGACTGAAGCTTTCTTT; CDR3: CASSHGLTEAFF
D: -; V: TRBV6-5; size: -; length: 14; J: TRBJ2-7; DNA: TGTGCCAGCCCCCCCCCGCAGGGCTCCTACGAGCAGTACTTC; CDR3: CASPPPQGSYEQYF
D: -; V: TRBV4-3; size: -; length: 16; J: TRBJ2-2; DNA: TGCGCCAGCAGCCAAGCCGGGACATCTAACACCGGGGAGCTGTTTTTT; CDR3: CASSQAGTSNTGELFF
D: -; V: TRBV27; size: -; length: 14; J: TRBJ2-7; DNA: TGTGCCAGCAGTGGCCGGGGGACTTCCTACGAGCAGTACTTC; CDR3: CASSGRGTSYEQYF
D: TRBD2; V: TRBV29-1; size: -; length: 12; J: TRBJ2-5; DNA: TGCAGCGGGCGAACGGGAGGGGAGACCCAGTACTTC; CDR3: CSGRTGGETQYF
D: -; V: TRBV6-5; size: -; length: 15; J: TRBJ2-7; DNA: TGTGCCAGCAGTTCCTTCCCGGCCCCCTCCTACGAGCAGTACTTC; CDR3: CASSSFPAPSYEQYF
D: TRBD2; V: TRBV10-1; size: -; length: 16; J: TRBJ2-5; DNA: TGCGCCAGCAGTGAGGGGCCTAGCGGGGGCCAAGAGACCCAGTACTTC; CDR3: CASSEGPSGGQETQYF
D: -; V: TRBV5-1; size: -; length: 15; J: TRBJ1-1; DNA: TGCGCCAGCAGCTTCCTAGGAGCTATGAACACTGAAGCTTTCTTT; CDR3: CASSFLGAMNTEAFF
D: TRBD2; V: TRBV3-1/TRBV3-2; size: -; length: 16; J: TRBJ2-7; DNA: TGTGCCAGCAGCCAAGATGGGTCTAGCGGGGCCTACGAGCAGTACTTC; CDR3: CASSQDGSSGAYEQYF
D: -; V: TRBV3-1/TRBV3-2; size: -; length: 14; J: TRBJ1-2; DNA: TGTGCCAGCAGCCAACTGGGGTATGATCATGGCTACACCTTC; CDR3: CASSQLGYDHGYTF
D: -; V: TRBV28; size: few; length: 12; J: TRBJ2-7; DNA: TGTGCCAGCGGAGGGGTATCGGGCGAGCAGTACTTC; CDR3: CASGGVSGEQYF
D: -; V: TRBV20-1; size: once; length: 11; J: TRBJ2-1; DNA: TGCAGTGCTAGACTAGCGATTGAGCAGTTCTTC; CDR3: CSARLAIEQFF
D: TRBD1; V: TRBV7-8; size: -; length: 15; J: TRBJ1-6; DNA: TGTGCCAGCCTGGGACAGCCTGAATTAAATTCACCCCTCCACTTT; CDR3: CASLGQPELNSPLHF
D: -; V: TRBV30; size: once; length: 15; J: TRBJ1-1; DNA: TGTGCCTGGAGCGAACAGGGATTTCAGACCGCTGAAGCTTTCTTT; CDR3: CAWSEQGFQTAEAFF
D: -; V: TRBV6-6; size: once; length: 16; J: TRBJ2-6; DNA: TGTGCCAGCAGTTACTCGGGGGGTGCTGGGGCCAACGTCCTGACTTTC; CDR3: CASSYSGGAGANVLTF